Sequencing of this T cell receptor beta chain was carried out in a study of blood T cells in healthy people across ages. Whole-study findings and limits: Long-lived donors carried more naive CD4+ cells and greater diversity than aged donors. Diversity of TCR beta per million T cells declined in a roughly linear way with age.

This clonotype occurred a few times. As yet, its antigen is unknown. A second PCR of about 7 to 12 cycles used a sample-barcoded 5' primer and a J-beta primer mix. One entry per CDR3 protein results from TCRdb running MiXCR on the 5' RACE reads. The profile shows roughly 560,000 distinct CDR3 sequences, approximately 25% of them singletons. The total RNA that was extracted per sample amounted to at least 5.5 micrograms. Germline CDR1 reads LGHNA; CDR2 reads YSLEER. Trimming at V came to 3 bases and at J to 3 bases, leaving 4 bases not matched to a gene. The CDR3 contains 15 residues. This same sample was also part of a study on T cells of mothers and their children. That paper notes: Slightly higher overlap, not significant, was seen in related mother-child pairs than in unrelated pairs.

The sequence was collected from a boy between 10 and 17 years old in good health. The chain uses TRBV4-3 and TRBJ2-5; 10 positions agree with TRBD1. Sequencing input: blood. The CDR3 sequence is CASSHHGQGEETQYF. The CDR3 bases are TGCGCCAGCAGCCATCACGGACAGGGGGAAGAGACCCAGTACTTC.